A single sample is the source of the 14 T cell receptor beta chains below, sequenced in a study of blood T cell repertoires in COVID-19. Sequencing used immunoSEQ multiplex PCR; TCRdb keeps in-frame clones, though not all of them. The table lists 80,000 to 95,000 clones, approximately 77% of them singletons. The sequencing input was peripheral blood. The receptors here all came from a woman over 75 with acute or convalescent COVID-19.

This clone has more than one count but fewer than ten. The chain carries TRBV5-1 and TRBJ1-3; 7 bases fit TRBD1. Per germline, CDR1 SGHRS and CDR2 YFSETQ. This CDR3 region has 16 residues. J lost 3 bases, V lost 4 bases, and 10 bases had no gene match. The CDR3 reads CASSPRQGGFGNTIYF. The DNA of the CDR3 is TGCGCCAGCAGCCCCAGACAGGGTGGCTTTGGAAACACCATATATTTT. Complete variable domain (other parts from reference TRBV5-1 and TRBJ1-3): KAGVTQTPRYLIKTRGQQVTLSCSPISGHRSVSWYQQTPGQGLQFLFEYFSETQRNKGNFPGRFSGRQFSNSRSEMNVSTLELGDSALYLCASSPRQGGFGNTIYFGEGSWLTVV.

This chain uses TRBV7-8 with TRBJ2-1; TRBD2 is a possible D gene (6 bases). Trimming left V 3 bases short and J 4 bases short, with 16 bases between. The CDR3 consists of 16 residues. Looked up from germline, CDR1 is SGHVS and CDR2 is FQNEAQ. The CDR3 loop is CASSLLPGLPYNEQFF. CDR3 bases: TGTGCCAGCAGCTTGCTACCGGGACTCCCTTACAATGAGCAGTTCTTC.

V is TRBV7-2 and J is TRBJ2-1, with a tentative D call TRBD2 (5 bases). The CDR3 totals 14 residues. V was clipped by 5 bases and J by 3 bases, with 11 bases between them. From germline, CDR1 is SGHTA and CDR2 FQGNSA. The CDR3 DNA reads TGTGCCAGCAGCGCGGGTTATCTCTACAATGAGCAGTTCTTC. Its translation: CASSAGYLYNEQFF.

This clone was picked up one time. This chain uses TRBV7-2 with TRBJ1-6; 7 bases line up with TRBD1. The CDR3 spans 16 residues. V trimming: 4 bases; J trimming: 3 bases; junction bases outside the gene matches: 6. Germline CDR1 and CDR2: SGHTA and FQGNSA. CDR3 coding DNA: TGTGCCAGCAGCTCCGAAACAGGGGTCTATAATTCACCCCTCCACTTT. This sequence encodes CASSSETGVYNSPLHF.

V usage is TRBV7-6 and J usage is TRBJ2-2; D possibly corresponds to TRBD1 (5 bases). V lost 2 bases, J lost 3 bases, and 10 bases lay in between. Germline CDR1 is SGHVS and CDR2 is FNYEAQ. The CDR3 extends over 15 amino acids. The CDR3 loop reads CASSLFTGHTGELFF. In nucleotides, the CDR3 is TGTGCCAGCAGCTTATTTACAGGACACACCGGGGAGCTGTTTTTT.

Here the CDR3 DNA reads TGCGCCAGCAGCGGCGGGACTCGCTCTGGGGCCAACGTCCTGACTTTC. It specifies CASSGGTRSGANVLTF. V is TRBV5-1 and J is TRBJ2-6; possible D gene TRBD2, 6 bases. The length of the CDR3 is 16 residues. V dropped 4 bases and J dropped 0 bases, with 11 bases sitting between them. Germline CDR1 is SGHRS and CDR2 is YFSETQ.

This chain uses TRBV9 with TRBJ1-1, with a tentative D call TRBD1 (6 bases). CDR1 is SGDLS, CDR2 YYNGEE, per germline. CDR3 length: 13 residues. The germline V and J ends were trimmed by 3 bases and 10 bases, with 16 bases remaining between them. The CDR3 spells CASSGTGTGGAFF. The CDR3 DNA reads TGTGCCAGCAGCGGTACAGGGACGGGAGGAGCTTTCTTT.

The V gene is TRBV7-9, the J gene TRBJ1-2; 8 positions agree with TRBD1. Looked up from germline, CDR1 is SEHNR and CDR2 is FQNEAQ (reference sequence). CDR3 length: 15 residues. With 1 base clipped from V and 8 bases from J, the junction kept 9 bases outside the gene matches. This CDR3 is CASSLGSGQGDGYTF. DNA for the CDR3: TGTGCCAGCAGCTTAGGAAGCGGACAGGGAGACGGCTACACCTTC.

The chain links TRBV19 to TRBJ2-5; D not certain. The V end lost 5 bases, the J end lost 1 base, and 8 bases lay between the germline ends. The germline V gene has CDR1 LNHDA and CDR2 SQIVND (reference sequence). The CDR3 totals 13 residues. CDR3 sequence (DNA): TGTGCCAGTAGTGGGCCAGCCCAAGAGACCCAGTACTTC. Translated, it gives CASSGPAQETQYF.

A few counts support this clone. The gene calls are TRBV28 and TRBJ1-1, with 7 nucleotides matching TRBD1. The CDR3 consists of 14 residues. The V segment lost 5 bases and the J segment 0 bases; nucleotides outside the gene matches: 3. CDR1 MDHEN and CDR2 SYDVKM come from the germline V gene. CDR3 sequence: CASSRQGMNTEAFF. The CDR3 nucleotides read TGTGCCAGCAGTAGACAGGGAATGAACACTGAAGCTTTCTTT.

The gene calls are TRBV5-5 and TRBJ1-2, with 9 bases fitting TRBD1. Germline V gene sequence: CDR1 SGHKS, CDR2 YYEKEE (reference sequence). V trimming: 2 bases; J trimming: 7 bases; junction bases outside the gene matches: 9. The CDR3 runs to 15 residues. The chain's CDR3 is CASSFLAGTGSGYTF. CDR3 sequence (DNA): TGTGCCAGCAGCTTCCTCGCCGGGACAGGGTCTGGCTACACCTTC.

This clone was observed a single time. The germline gene is not matched at one end of the junction; a read error may be the cause. V usage is TRBV7-9 and J usage is TRBJ1-2, with 8 bases identical to TRBD1. Germline-derived CDR1 and CDR2 are SEHNR and FQNEAQ (reference sequence). The CDR3 is 13 residues long. CDR3 DNA sequence: TGTGCCAGCTCCCCGGGGGACAGGATGAAAGGGAACTTC. Protein product: CASSPGDRMKGNF.

This chain links TRBV2 with TRBJ1-1; 11 nucleotides line up with TRBD1. Germline V lookup: CDR1 SNHLY, CDR2 FYNNEI. The CDR3 loop spans 14 amino acids. Trimming took 7 bases from V and 5 from J; bases not matched to a gene: 6. In nucleotides, the CDR3 is TGTGCCAGCACCCCGGGACAGGGGGGGACTGAAGCTTTCTTT. It codes for CASTPGQGGTEAFF.

The CDR3 spells CASMMGGLDQPQHF. The CDR3 DNA follows: TGTGCCAGCATGATGGGGGGGTTGGATCAGCCCCAGCATTTT. The rearrangement uses TRBV7-8 and TRBJ1-5; tentatively, D is TRBD1 (5 bases). Per the germline V gene, CDR1 is SGHVS and CDR2 is FQNEAQ. CDR3 length equals 14 residues. V dropped 7 bases and J dropped 5 bases, with 15 bases sitting between them. The full variable domain, rest sourced from reference TRBV7-8 and TRBJ1-5, is GAGVSQSPRYKVAKRGQDVALRCDPISGHVSLFWYQQALGQGPEFLTYFQNEAQLDKSGLPSDRFFAERPEGSVSTLKIQRTQQEDSAVYLCASMMGGLDQPQHFGDGTRLSIL.